This T cell receptor beta chain is drawn from a study of cytomegalovirus exposure and HLA in healthy donors (dated by TCRdb to the late 2010s). For context, the study as a whole: An earlier analysis of approximately 640 of the donors reported 276 Gb of sequence data and 117 million unique TCR beta sequences from 150 million to 200 million T cells. Approximately 310 gigabases of sequencing data and approximately 92 million unique TCR sequences made up an early release that covered roughly 670 HLA-typed donors. Of the 300 to 450 genotyped donors, 75% to 85% were placed in the genetic ancestry cluster associated with self-reported Caucasian donors. The study aimed to test whether cataloging public T cell receptors could reveal signatures of past pathogen exposure. The study used immunosequencing to profile the T cell repertoires of about 670 subjects and linked those repertoires to cytomegalovirus serostatus. In addition to the first cohort of 666 subjects, a separate validation cohort of 130 or so different subjects was used. The study combined high-throughput TCR immunosequencing, statistical association of individual TCRs with disease status, and machine learning to predict cytomegalovirus infection status. In a later analysis, previously published TCR beta repertoires from about 640 donors were re-analyzed and high-resolution HLA genotyping was added so that TCR occurrence patterns could be studied. In the later analysis, no new phenotypic data were used to find candidate immune exposures; instead, reliance was placed on TCR beta sequences and their occurrence across donors. An earlier analysis of several hundred of the donors used high-throughput TCR beta sequencing to judge whether each TCR beta V gene segment behaved as functional or pseudogenic. Donor age, sex, ethnicity and CMV serostatus were compiled alongside the repertoire data. Genome-wide SNP genotypes for about 55% of the roughly 670 donors were used in a later genetic analysis, which treated that subset as a discovery cohort. Every discovery cohort repertoire had been produced on one sequencing platform. HLA typing included class I and class II loci at four-digit resolution. The number of donors typed differed by locus, with roughly 620-630 for A, B, C, DRB1 and DQB1, roughly 550 for DQA1, approximately 570 for DPA1, and some 440 for DPB1. A handful of DR-DQ haplotypes were handled as single units for association and clustering because linkage in the cohort was strong. Across some 400 genotyped donors of the cohort, an average of 235,054 unique TCR beta nucleotide sequences per donor were sequenced, and 15% to 20% of those sequences were non-productive. Results and caveats for the whole study, not just this receptor: Assigning TCR associations to individual alleles was difficult when HLA alleles, especially DR and DQ, strongly co-occurred. Compared with the approximately 710-donor mean, donors in an Asian-associated ancestry cluster had fewer N-insertions in productive TCRs, according to a later genetic analysis. In a later analysis, the rate of TCR association differed among HLA loci, with DRB1 alleles having the most associated TCRs and HLA-C alleles having the fewest. A later analysis found that most CMV-associated TCR beta chains appeared HLA-restricted, with HLA associations seemingly driven largely by CMV exposure. Some IMGT-functional V segments, including TRBV6-2 and TRBV6-3, could not be told apart with the 87-base-pair reads, so those segments were excluded. The sequencing pipeline was judged likely to have produced a cluster of highly shared sequence variants as a technical artifact. The classifier was reported to diagnose cytomegalovirus status with high specificity and sensitivity in both the original cohort and the validation cohort. Roughly 15 rarely observed V segments, including chromosome 9 orphons, were excluded from the earlier analysis of approximately 600 of the donors because counts were too low. Linkage disequilibrium might explain the correlated functional status among segregating V segments, but an unknown experimental factor could not be ruled out. The study listed over 150 TCR beta chains as associated with cytomegalovirus. A further reported finding was that TCR beta sequences accurately predicted the HLA-A and HLA-B alleles for most subjects in the first cohort. In a later analysis, HLA-associated TCR beta chains showed more clonal expansion and lower generation probabilities than non-associated chains that were equally common. A later analysis reported that several top co-occurrence clusters appeared linked to parvovirus B19, influenza, CMV and Epstein-Barr virus. The authors suggested that the approach could potentially be extended to other disease states and immunological phenotypes. In vitro tests confirmed that a few of the cytomegalovirus-associated TCR beta chains recognize cytomegalovirus antigens. In a later genetic analysis, a missense DCLRE1C variant was associated with V-gene and J-gene trimming of TCR beta chains, and the association was replicated in an independent cohort. A later analysis associated 17,000 or so TCR beta sequences with specific HLA alleles at a false discovery rate of 0.05. The presence/absence analyses assumed that sequencing depth was roughly uniform across donors, and that assumption may not be true. Most TCR sequences were observed very rarely across donors, whereas some public TCRs were present in many individuals. The cohort was sequenced for TCR beta chains only, and without alpha or paired-chain data the features that could be detected were limited. Immune exposure information for the cohort was limited to CMV serostatus. Because HLA typing was unavailable for some donors at each locus, only the typed subset was used in association tests. An earlier analysis of roughly 570 of the donors showed that most TCR beta V segments appeared in productive rearrangements either about 90% or about 30% of the time, which broadly matched IMGT annotations.

The V and J ends are trimmed by 7 bases and 10 bases, leaving 14 bases between them. The germline V gene provides CDR1 WSHSY and CDR2 SAAADI. The CDR3 measures 12 amino acids from cysteine to phenylalanine. The entry retains the CDR3 DNA only, 36 bases that are in frame from base 1. The library was produced with the immunoSEQ multiplex PCR assay. A mixture of 60 forward primers for TCR Vbeta segments and 13 reverse primers for TCR Jbeta segments was used in the multiplex PCR. Amplification of the CDR3 region of rearranged TCR beta genes was performed with a multiplex PCR assay on genomic DNA. On the Illumina HiSeq System, the amplified TCR beta libraries were sequenced as 87-base-pair reads. Regarding the original processing steps: A later analysis counted approximately 74 million unique TCR beta chains across the approximately 700 repertoires, and around 12 million of these chains were shared by at least two donors. A nearest-neighbor algorithm error-corrected the raw reads and collapsed the reads into unique sequences, merging closely related sequences to remove PCR and sequencing errors. To assign V, D and J gene segments, CDR3 sequences were aligned to IMGT reference sequences. For a sequence to be retained, a match of at least six nucleotides was required to both a V gene segment and a J gene segment. A rearrangement was called productive if the CDR3 had no stop codons and remained in frame with V and J, and every other rearrangement was called non-productive. CDR3 was defined by IMGT convention, running from the second conserved V-encoded cysteine to the conserved J-encoded phenylalanine. Sequences without an unambiguous match to a single V gene segment were excluded from the earlier analysis of 450 to 750 of the donors. In an earlier analysis of approximately 550 of the donors, V segments were called functional above 56.7% productive rearrangements and were called segregating when the between-donor standard deviation exceeded 5%. To diagnose cytomegalovirus status from the catalog of TCR beta chain sequences, a statistical classification framework was built. In a later analysis, TCR nucleotide sequences were compared against IMGT/GENE-DB human TR gene sequences so that V and J genes could be assigned. In a later analysis, CDR3 sequences and most-parsimonious VDJ recombination scenarios were assigned using the TCRdist pipeline. In a later analysis, every TCR beta chain was defined by the combination of its CDR3 amino acid sequence and its V-gene family, and reads without a unique V-gene family were dropped. A later analysis removed several hundred highly shared, low-generation-probability nucleotide sequences to deal with suspected cross-contamination and a sequencing artifact. In a later analysis, a clonal expansion index for each public chain was calculated from normalized within-repertoire ranks of inferred template counts. In a later analysis, generation probabilities were computed with a VDJ recombination model fitted to out-of-frame rearrangements, and the resulting probabilities were checked against IGoR. Hypergeometric tests were used in a later analysis to score TCR-TCR, TCR-HLA and TCR-CMV co-occurrence, with a repertoire-size bias correction applied to the TCR pairs. A later analysis estimated false discovery rates by permuting HLA or CMV assignments 20 times. In a later analysis, co-occurring TCRs were grouped using DBSCAN, with TCRdist sequence similarity added in when clustering inside HLA-allele-positive subsets. Repertoires with fewer than 30,000 or more than 120,000 public chains, plus five repertoires with anomalous nucleotide sharing, were excluded from co-occurrence clustering. Entries here come from immuneACCESS through TCRdb and include only in-frame sequences with V and J called. Some clones fail to appear in such tables; in the studies checked, an unresolved V gene covers under half of the shortfall, and the cause of the remainder is unknown. That table gives V, J and clone size, and the DNA gave D and trimming. The sample table shows about 160,000 clones, and 73% are seen once. The ten largest clones represent around 1.6% of the sample.

The cohort was made up of 650 to 700 healthy bone marrow donors. Cohort members were all nominally healthy when sampled, although unrecorded immune exposures were likely present. The donor was CMV seronegative and was included in the group of about 400 seronegative cohort members. Every donor gave a peripheral blood sample, and the peripheral blood mononuclear cells from that sample were used for TCR beta sequencing. Genomic DNA was extracted from the blood cell samples with the Qiagen DNeasy Blood Extraction Kit. With respect to this clone: There is no known antigen for this receptor. No base quality values were provided; no much bigger clone lies one nucleotide off.

The sequencing input was PBMCs. The TCR comes from a woman aged 18-29 years in good health and CMV-seronegative. This receptor chain uses TRBV10-2 and TRBJ1-3, with the D gene call left open. The CDR3 protein is CASTGYFGTIYF. The nucleotides are TGCGCCAGCACCGGCTATTTCGGGACCATATATTTT.